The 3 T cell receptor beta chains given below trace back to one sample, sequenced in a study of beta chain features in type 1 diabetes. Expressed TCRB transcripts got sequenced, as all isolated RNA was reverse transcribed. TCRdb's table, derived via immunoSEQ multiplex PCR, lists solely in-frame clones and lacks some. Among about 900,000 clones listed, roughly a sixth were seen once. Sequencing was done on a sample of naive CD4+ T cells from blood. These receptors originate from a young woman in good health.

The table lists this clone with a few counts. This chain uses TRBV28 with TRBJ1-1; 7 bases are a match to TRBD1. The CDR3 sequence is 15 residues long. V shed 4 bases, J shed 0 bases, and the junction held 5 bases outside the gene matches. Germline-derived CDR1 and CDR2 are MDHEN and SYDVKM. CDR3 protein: CASSSGQVMNTEAFF. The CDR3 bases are TGTGCCAGCAGTTCAGGACAGGTTATGAACACTGAAGCTTTCTTT.

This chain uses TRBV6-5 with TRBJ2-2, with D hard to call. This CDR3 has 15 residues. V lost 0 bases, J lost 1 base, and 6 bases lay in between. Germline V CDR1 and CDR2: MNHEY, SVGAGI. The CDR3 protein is CASSYSPLNTGELFF. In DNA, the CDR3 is TGTGCCAGCAGTTACTCGCCCCTGAACACCGGGGAGCTGTTTTTT.

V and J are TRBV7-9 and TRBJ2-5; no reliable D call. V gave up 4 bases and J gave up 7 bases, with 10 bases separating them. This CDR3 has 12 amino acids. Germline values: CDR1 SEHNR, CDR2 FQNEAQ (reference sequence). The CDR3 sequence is CASSSVSGTQYF. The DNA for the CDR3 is TGTGCCAGCAGCTCCGTGTCCGGGACCCAGTACTTC.